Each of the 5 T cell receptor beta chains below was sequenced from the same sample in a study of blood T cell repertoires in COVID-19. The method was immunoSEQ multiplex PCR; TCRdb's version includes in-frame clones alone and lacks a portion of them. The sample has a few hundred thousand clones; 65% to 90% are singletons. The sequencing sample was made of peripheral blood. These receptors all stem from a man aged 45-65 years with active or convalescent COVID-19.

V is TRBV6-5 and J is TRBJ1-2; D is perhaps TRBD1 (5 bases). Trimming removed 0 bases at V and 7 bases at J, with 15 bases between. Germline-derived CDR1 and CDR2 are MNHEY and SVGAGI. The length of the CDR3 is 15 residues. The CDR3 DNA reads TGTGCCAGCAGTTACTCATCATCCGGGACTCTTGGCTACACCTTC. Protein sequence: CASSYSSSGTLGYTF.

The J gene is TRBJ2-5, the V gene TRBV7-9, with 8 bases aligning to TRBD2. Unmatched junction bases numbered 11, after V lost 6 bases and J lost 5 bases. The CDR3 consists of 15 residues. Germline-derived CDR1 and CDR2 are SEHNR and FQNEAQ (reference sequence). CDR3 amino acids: CASSRGDGGGETQYF. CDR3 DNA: TGTGCCAGCAGTCGAGGTGATGGCGGGGGGGAGACCCAGTACTTC.

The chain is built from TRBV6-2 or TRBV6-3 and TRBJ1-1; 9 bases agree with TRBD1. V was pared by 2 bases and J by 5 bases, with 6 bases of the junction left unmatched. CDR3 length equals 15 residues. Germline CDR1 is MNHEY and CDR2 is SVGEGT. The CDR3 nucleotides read TGTGCCAGCAGTTACAGGGACAGGGAGGGGACTGAAGCTTTCTTT. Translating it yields CASSYRDREGTEAFF.

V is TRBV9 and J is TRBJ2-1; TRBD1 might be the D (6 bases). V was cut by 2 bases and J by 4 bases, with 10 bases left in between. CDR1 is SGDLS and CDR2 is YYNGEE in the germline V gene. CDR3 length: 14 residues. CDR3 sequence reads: CASSVGQTYNEQFF. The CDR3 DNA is TGTGCCAGCAGCGTTGGACAGACTTACAATGAGCAGTTCTTC.

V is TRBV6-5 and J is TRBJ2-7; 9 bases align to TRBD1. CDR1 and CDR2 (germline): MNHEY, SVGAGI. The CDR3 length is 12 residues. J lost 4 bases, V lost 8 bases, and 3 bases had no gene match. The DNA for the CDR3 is TGTGCCAGCGGGGACAGGGCGTACGAGCAGTACTTC. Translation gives CASGDRAYEQYF.